Below, 16 T cell receptor beta chains from the same sample are listed, as sequenced in a study of shared clonotypes between healthy human individuals. Produced via immunoSEQ multiplex PCR; TCRdb's table is partial and in-frame only. Seen here are about 680,000 clones, around four fifths observed once, and the top ten hold around 1.7%. Sample: memory CD4+ T cells sorted from blood. The subset denotes: CD45RA-negative fraction. These receptors were obtained from a woman under 40 in good health.

V is TRBV7-8 and J is TRBJ1-2; tentatively, D is TRBD1 (6 bases). CDR1 and CDR2 from the germline V gene are SGHVS and FQNEAQ. This CDR3 has 16 residues. V gave up 5 bases and J gave up 2 bases, with 18 bases separating them. CDR3 region: CASSLKTGGANYGYTF. The CDR3 DNA sequence: TGTGCCAGCAGCCTCAAGACCGGGGGGGCGAACTATGGCTACACCTTC.

This sequence joins TRBV6-5 and TRBJ1-2, with D perhaps matching TRBD1 (5 bases). The germline V gene encodes CDR1 MNHEY and CDR2 SVGAGI. There are 14 residues in the CDR3. V was trimmed by 0 bases and J by 4 bases, leaving 9 bases between them. The CDR3 here is CASSYSGRSYGYTF. CDR3 in DNA: TGTGCCAGCAGTTACTCGGGACGGAGCTATGGCTACACCTTC.

The chain combines TRBV29-1 with TRBJ1-1; a weak D match, TRBD1 (6 bases). With 4 bases removed from V and 3 bases from J, the gap between germline ends came to 21 bases. Per the germline V gene, CDR1 is SQVTM and CDR2 is ANQGSEA. The CDR3 runs to 16 residues. The CDR3 is CSVGVGGQRSYTEAFF. CDR3 DNA: TGCAGCGTTGGGGTAGGGGGGCAAAGGAGCTACACTGAAGCTTTCTTT.

V and J are TRBV7-9 and TRBJ1-1; TRBD1 aligns across 7 bases. Germline loops: CDR1 SEHNR, CDR2 FQNEAQ (reference sequence). Trimming removed 5 bases from V and 4 bases from J; junction bases left unmatched: 13. There are 16 residues in the CDR3. CDR3 in amino acids: CASSRGQVKVGTEAFF. CDR3 nucleotide sequence: TGTGCCAGCAGCCGAGGACAGGTAAAGGTGGGCACTGAAGCTTTCTTT.

The chain is built from TRBV7-2 and TRBJ1-1; D unresolved. V was shortened by 4 bases and J by 7 bases, with 16 bases between the two germline ends. There are 14 residues in the CDR3. Germline V lookup: CDR1 SGHTA, CDR2 FQGNSA. The CDR3 spells CASSSSPRFSEAFF. CDR3 nucleotides: TGTGCCAGCAGCTCCTCTCCTCGTTTTAGTGAAGCTTTCTTT.

The chain employs TRBV10-3 and TRBJ1-1; TRBD1 might be the D (6 bases). Deletions cut 10 bases from V and 2 bases from J, with 17 bases between. Looked up from germline, CDR1 is ENHRY and CDR2 is SYGVKD. The CDR3 totals 14 residues. The DNA of the CDR3 is TGTGCCACGCACGCTCAGGGGTCCAACACTGAAGCTTTCTTT. Residues: CATHAQGSNTEAFF.

This chain links TRBV27 with TRBJ1-2; TRBD1 agrees at 9 bases. The CDR3 loop spans 16 amino acids. Per the germline V gene, CDR1 is MNHEY and CDR2 is SMNVEV (reference sequence). V trimming: 4 bases; J trimming: 0 bases; junction bases outside the gene matches: 6. The CDR3 DNA sequence: TGTGCCAGCAGTTACCGGACAGGGGTTTCTAACTATGGCTACACCTTC. Translating it yields CASSYRTGVSNYGYTF.

This chain links TRBV5-4 with TRBJ2-3, with TRBD2 as a possible D gene (5 bases). The V gene's germline CDR1 is SGHNT and CDR2 YYREEE (reference sequence). V dropped 0 bases and J dropped 0 bases, with 11 bases sitting between them. The CDR3 has 16 residues. The CDR3 protein is CASSLGLTGSTDTQYF. The CDR3 coding sequence is TGTGCCAGCAGCTTGGGGCTAACGGGAAGCACAGATACGCAGTATTTT.

The chain joins TRBV18 to TRBJ2-2; 7 nucleotides line up with TRBD2. Germline assignment: CDR1 KGHSH and CDR2 LQKENI. The CDR3 sequence is 16 residues long. V trimming: 4 bases; J trimming: 5 bases; junction bases outside the gene matches: 10. CDR3 DNA: TGTGCCAGCTCACAAGATGCGGGAGAGATAACCGGGGAGCTGTTTTTT. It codes for CASSQDAGEITGELFF.

This sequence joins TRBV7-7 and TRBJ2-7; no clear D. V lost 5 bases and J lost 0, with 14 bases in between. CDR3 length: 15 amino acids. Germline values: CDR1 SSHAT, CDR2 FNYEAQ (reference sequence). CDR3 sequence reads: CASSAADGPSYEQYF. CDR3 sequence (DNA): TGTGCCAGCAGCGCCGCAGACGGACCCTCCTACGAGCAGTACTTC.

This chain joins TRBV28 and TRBJ1-4, with D tentatively TRBD1 (5 bases). With 6 bases removed from V and 0 bases from J, the gap between germline ends came to 11 bases. The CDR3 sequence is 15 residues long. Per the germline V gene, CDR1 is MDHEN and CDR2 is SYDVKM. The CDR3 here is CASRKQATTNEKLFF. DNA for the CDR3: TGTGCCAGCAGGAAACAGGCCACAACTAATGAAAAACTGTTTTTT.

In this sample, this clone turned up a few times. The chain links TRBV28 to TRBJ2-3; a weak D match, TRBD2 (5 bases). Germline V lookup: CDR1 MDHEN, CDR2 SYDVKM. Deletions cut 3 bases from V and 0 bases from J, with 16 bases between. This CDR3 contains 17 residues. The CDR3 spells CASSLMTGGGSTDTQYF. The CDR3 bases are TGTGCCAGCAGTTTGATGACGGGCGGAGGAAGCACAGATACGCAGTATTTT.

The chain is built from TRBV2 and TRBJ2-3; unclear D gene. Germline CDR1 SNHLY, CDR2 FYNNEI. The V gene lost 6 bases and the J gene lost 6 bases, with 7 bases spanning the gap. The CDR3 covers 11 residues. The CDR3 protein is CASRARDTQYF. In nucleotides, the CDR3 is TGTGCCAGCAGGGCTAGGGATACGCAGTATTTT.

This clone was seen more than once but under ten times. The rearrangement links TRBV5-1 to TRBJ2-7; weak D call: TRBD2 (6 bases). Germline CDR1 reads SGHRS; CDR2 reads YFSETQ. Trimming cost V 4 bases and J 1 base, with 12 bases left between them. This CDR3 has 14 residues. CDR3 region: CASSPASASYEQYF. CDR3 sequence (DNA): TGCGCCAGCAGCCCAGCTAGCGCGTCCTACGAGCAGTACTTC. Full variable domain (rest looked up from reference TRBV5-1 and TRBJ2-7): KAGVTQTPRYLIKTRGQQVTLSCSPISGHRSVSWYQQTPGQGLQFLFEYFSETQRNKGNFPGRFSGRQFSNSRSEMNVSTLELGDSALYLCASSPASASYEQYFGPGTRLTVT.

This chain uses TRBV7-8 with TRBJ2-1, with 7 bases that match TRBD2. V gave up 5 bases and J gave up 8 bases; unmatched junction bases: 15. Per germline, CDR1 SGHVS and CDR2 FQNEAQ. The CDR3 consists of 16 residues. CDR3 protein: CASSPLPTGGPYEQFF. The CDR3 nucleotides read TGTGCCAGCAGCCCTCTTCCGACGGGAGGACCATATGAGCAGTTCTTC.

V and J are TRBV6-1 and TRBJ1-5; D remains unclear. Per germline, CDR1 MNHNS and CDR2 SASEGT. This CDR3 has 14 residues. V lost 6 bases, J lost 7 bases, and 16 bases lay in between. The CDR3 DNA reads as TGTGCCAGCAGAGCGGCCTACCGAGAGCAGCCCCAGCATTTT. It translates to CASRAAYREQPQHF.